The text below deals with one T cell receptor beta chain. This entry comes from a study of regulatory T cells in long-lasting Graves disease. CDR3-region Arm-PCR and iRepertoire HTBI primers produced the TCR beta libraries. TCRdb reprocessed the multiplex PCR reads with MiXCR, giving one entry per CDR3 protein. The profile shows some 250,000 distinct CDR3 sequences, 18% of them singletons. Trimming took 3 bases from V and 8 from J, leaving 17 bases between them. The CDR3 spans 15 residues. From germline, CDR1 is SGDLS and CDR2 YYNGEE. Time point noted: newly diagnosed GD, antithyroid drugs for less than 3 months. TCR sequences were obtained from RNA taken from PBMCs. The data were also submitted as part of a second study, on T cells in Graves' hyperthyroidism and ophthalmopathy. This second study says: Ophthalmopathy was predicted by the model a median of about 6.7 months ahead of onset.

This TCR derives from a young woman with Graves disease. This sample comprised peripheral blood mononuclear cells (PBMCs), obtained at new diagnosis, from a patient treated with antithyroid drugs. The chain uses TRBV9 and TRBJ1-4, with a possible D match to TRBD1 (6 bases). CDR3 DNA: TGTGCCAGCAGCGCCGGGGACACCCTAGGAGAAAAACTGTTTTTT. Its translation: CASSAGDTLGEKLFF. Based on the CDR3 plus reference TRBV9 and TRBJ1-4, the full variable domain is DSGVTQTPKHLITATGQRVTLRCSPRSGDLSVYWYQQSLDQGLQFLIQYYNGEERAKGNILERFSAQQFPDLHSELNLSSLELGDSALYFCASSAGDTLGEKLFFGSGTQLSVL.